These 17 T cell receptor beta chains were sequenced from one sample in a study of blood T cell repertoires in COVID-19. TCRdb keeps only in-frame clones here, not all; method: immunoSEQ multiplex PCR. The sample lists over 300,000 clones; around 86% were seen once. The source material was PBMCs or T cells enriched from blood (not recorded which). Receptors originate from a woman aged 18-29 years who had recovered from COVID-19.

The V call is TRBV3-1 (or the pseudogene TRBV3-2), the J call TRBJ2-4; TRBD2 matches 12 bases. J gave up 4 bases and V 7 bases, and 8 bases lay outside the gene matches. The CDR3 spans 16 residues. Per germline, CDR1 LGHDT and CDR2 YNNKEL (reference sequence). DNA of the CDR3: TGTGCCAGCATGGCTAGCGGGGGGGGAAGGAAAAACATTCAGTACTTC. Protein sequence: CASMASGGGRKNIQYF.

The chain carries TRBV27 and TRBJ2-1; D might be TRBD2 (5 bases). Trimming pared 0 bases from V and 8 bases from J, leaving 11 bases between. This CDR3 spans 14 amino acids. Germline V gene sequence: CDR1 MNHEY, CDR2 SMNVEV (reference sequence). CDR3 sequence: CASSLSGLRDEQFF. DNA of the CDR3: TGTGCCAGCAGTTTATCCGGGCTGAGGGATGAGCAGTTCTTC.

The chain uses TRBV9 and TRBJ1-6, with TRBD1 matching 8 bases. The CDR3 is 15 amino acids. Germline CDR1 reads SGDLS; CDR2 reads YYNGEE. The V segment lost 3 bases and the J segment 6 bases; nucleotides outside the gene matches: 5. CDR3 sequence reads: CASSDQGQVNSPLHF. The CDR3 coding sequence is TGTGCCAGCAGCGATCAGGGACAGGTTAATTCACCCCTCCACTTT. Full variable domain (rest looked up from reference TRBV9 and TRBJ1-6): DSGVTQTPKHLITATGQRVTLRCSPRSGDLSVYWYQQSLDQGLQFLIQYYNGEERAKGNILERFSAQQFPDLHSELNLSSLELGDSALYFCASSDQGQVNSPLHFGNGTRLTVT.

The chain has TRBV7-2 and TRBJ1-4; 10 nucleotides match TRBD1. Germline CDR1 SGHTA, CDR2 FQGNSA. V lost 4 bases, J lost 3 bases, and 5 bases stayed unmatched. The CDR3 runs to 16 residues. Here the CDR3 DNA reads TGTGCCAGCAGCTCTAGACAGGGGGCGGCTAATGAAAAACTGTTTTTT. Translation: CASSSRQGAANEKLFF. Based on the CDR3 plus reference TRBV7-2 and TRBJ1-4, the full variable domain is GAGVSQSPSNKVTEKGKDVELRCDPISGHTALYWYRQSLGQGLEFLIYFQGNSAPDKSGLPSDRFSAERTGGSVSTLTIQRTQQEDSAVYLCASSSRQGAANEKLFFGSGTQLSVL.

The V and J genes are TRBV9 and TRBJ1-2; TRBD1 is a possible D gene (5 bases). V was clipped by 4 bases and J by 2 bases, with 9 bases between them. The CDR3 has 13 residues. Germline CDR1 SGDLS, CDR2 YYNGEE. The CDR3 loop is CASSPQGNYGYTF. CDR3 in DNA: TGTGCCAGCAGCCCCCAGGGCAACTATGGCTACACCTTC.

This clone was picked up one time. The CDR3 DNA reads as TGTGCCACGGGAACGGGACAGGGGCACTACGAGCAGTACTTC. This sequence encodes CATGTGQGHYEQYF. The V and J genes are TRBV10-3 and TRBJ2-7, with 10 bases aligning to TRBD1. This CDR3 spans 14 amino acids. After removal of 10 bases from V and 3 bases from J, the junction contained 9 bases not matched to a gene. Germline V lookup: CDR1 ENHRY, CDR2 SYGVKD.

The sample holds a few counts of this clone. The V gene is TRBV7-2, the J gene TRBJ2-1, with 7 bases aligning to TRBD2. The germline CDR1 and CDR2 sequences are SGHTA and FQGNSA. The CDR3 extends over 15 amino acids. Germline trimming cut 3 bases from V and 4 bases from J; bases unmatched to any gene: 6. The CDR3, as DNA: TGTGCCAGCAGCTTCTCAGCTAGCGGATACAATGAGCAGTTCTTC. It specifies CASSFSASGYNEQFF.

The chain joins TRBV6-5 to TRBJ1-5, with D hard to call. Germline values: CDR1 MNHEY, CDR2 SVGAGI. This CDR3 contains 13 residues. V lost 2 bases to trimming and J lost 7 bases, with 9 bases between them. As DNA, the CDR3 is TGTGCCAGCAGTTACCATGTTTCACAGCCCCAGCATTTT. Encoded protein: CASSYHVSQPQHF.

This chain links TRBV7-9 with TRBJ1-1, with D perhaps TRBD1 (5 bases). Germline CDR1 is SEHNR and CDR2 is FQNEAQ (reference sequence). The CDR3 is 12 amino acids. V lost 5 bases and J 8 bases, leaving 12 bases between the germline ends. CDR3 sequence reads: CASSPEEGEAFF. The DNA for the CDR3 is TGTGCCAGCAGCCCTGAGGAGGGGGAAGCTTTCTTT.

CDR3 sequence: CASIPIPGEMNTEAFF. In nucleotides, the CDR3 is TGTGCCAGTATTCCGATCCCAGGGGAGATGAACACTGAAGCTTTCTTT. The V and J genes are TRBV19 and TRBJ1-1; tentatively, D is TRBD1 (6 bases). CDR3 size: 16 residues. Looked up from germline, CDR1 is LNHDA and CDR2 is SQIVND (reference sequence). Trimming pared 7 bases from V and 0 bases from J, leaving 18 bases between.

This clone appeared once. The V gene is TRBV4-1, the J gene TRBJ2-1, with 8 bases aligning to TRBD1. CDR3 length: 15 amino acids. V trimming: 7 bases; J trimming: 6 bases; junction bases outside the gene matches: 11. Germline V CDR1 and CDR2: MGHRA, YSYEKL. CDR3: CASNRGRGLGNEQFF. The DNA of the CDR3 is TGCGCCAGCAACCGCGGCAGGGGGCTAGGCAATGAGCAGTTCTTC.

The genes are TRBV6-1 and TRBJ1-1; D is perhaps TRBD1 (5 bases). Per germline, CDR1 MNHNS and CDR2 SASEGT. The V end was cut by 1 base, the J end by 0 bases, with 12 bases between. The CDR3 is 16 residues long. The CDR3 protein is CASSEDHGAVNTEAFF. In nucleotides, the CDR3 is TGTGCCAGCAGTGAAGATCATGGGGCTGTGAACACTGAAGCTTTCTTT.

The chain employs TRBV5-4 and TRBJ1-5; D remains ambiguous. The length of the CDR3 is 13 residues. Trimming left V 5 bases short and J 5 bases short, with 11 bases between. Per the germline V gene, CDR1 is SGHNT and CDR2 is YYREEE (reference sequence). Here the CDR3 reads CASSYERDQPQHF. Here the CDR3 DNA reads TGTGCCAGCAGTTATGAGAGGGATCAGCCCCAGCATTTT.

This clone was seen a handful of times. This rearrangement joins TRBV5-1 to TRBJ2-1, with 8 bases lining up with TRBD2. Trimming cost V 1 base and J 6 bases; bases outside gene matches: 6. Germline V CDR1 and CDR2: SGHRS, YFSETQ. This CDR3 spans 15 amino acids. CDR3 DNA sequence: TGCGCCAGCAGCTTGACTGCGGGGGGCCCCAATGAGCAGTTCTTC. Protein product: CASSLTAGGPNEQFF.

There are a few counts of this clone. The chain employs TRBV28 and TRBJ1-2; no reliable D call. Germline CDR1 MDHEN, CDR2 SYDVKM. The CDR3 covers 15 residues. The V gene lost 5 bases and the J gene lost 1 base, with 14 bases spanning the gap. CDR3 amino acids: CASSPSWSFNYGYTF. CDR3 in DNA: TGTGCCAGCAGTCCCTCCTGGAGCTTTAACTATGGCTACACCTTC.

The chain recombines TRBV25-1 with TRBJ2-7, with D possibly matching TRBD1 (5 bases). CDR1 MGHDK and CDR2 SYGVNS come from the germline V gene. CDR3 length: 15 residues. Trimming shortened V by 0 bases and J by 1 base, and 10 bases separated the two germline ends. DNA for the CDR3: TGTGCCAGCAGTGAATATGGGGCAGGATCCTACGAGCAGTACTTC. As protein: CASSEYGAGSYEQYF.

This chain links TRBV7-9 with TRBJ1-2; D uncertain. Trimming stripped 7 bases from V and 8 bases from J, with 11 bases between. The germline CDR1 and CDR2 sequences are SEHNR and FQNEAQ (reference sequence). The CDR3 is made up of 11 amino acids. CDR3 DNA: TGTGCCAGCACCGCTTCGGAGGGCTACACCTTC. It specifies CASTASEGYTF.